This T cell receptor (beta chain) was sequenced during a study of blood T cell repertoires in COVID-19. TCRdb's copy holds only in-frame clones and misses some; the assay was immunoSEQ multiplex PCR. The data contain 150,000 to 200,000 clones, approximately 87% of them singletons. The CDR3 runs to 13 residues. Germline CDR1 is MGHRA and CDR2 is YSYEKL. In regard to this clone: Its ends do not fully match the called genes, so a read error is possible.

The chain joins TRBV4-1 to TRBJ1-5; D is perhaps TRBD1 (5 bases). This TCR was recovered from an older woman with COVID-19, enrolled during active disease. The sample taken for sequencing was peripheral blood. This CDR3 is CASSQDGAGRRDF. In DNA, the CDR3 is TGCGCCAGCAGCCAAGATGGGGCAGGGAGGAGGGATTTT.